The 14 T cell receptor beta chains below were found in one sample sequenced in a study of beta chain features in type 1 diabetes. Since all of the isolated RNA was reverse transcribed, expressed TCRB transcripts were what got sequenced. Sequencing was performed with immunoSEQ multiplex PCR; in TCRdb, only in-frame clones are kept and a portion is missing. The sample has some 150,000 clones; about 12% are singletons. Which antigens these TCRs recognize remains unknown. Study-wide results and caveats: For Type 1 diabetes patients, all four CD4+ subsets carried TCRB CDR3s that were moderately but significantly shorter.

Sequences were obtained from central memory CD4+ T cells from blood. Source of these receptors: a man between 18 and 35 years old with type 1 diabetes.

In the case of this clone: This probably arose from a read error, given a far larger clone one base away. Within the sample, other DNA sequences also encode this same CDR3. The J gene is TRBJ1-5, the V gene TRBV30; no clear D. V lost 3 bases to trimming and J lost 1 base, with 7 bases between them. The CDR3 sequence is 13 residues long. Germline V gives CDR1 GTSNPN, CDR2 SVGIG (reference sequence). The CDR3 sequence is CAWSPDSNQPQHF. As DNA, the CDR3 is TGTGCCTGGAGCCCGGACAGCAATCAGCCCCAGCATTTT.

This chain connects TRBV30 to TRBJ1-2, with TRBD1 as a possible D gene (5 bases). V was cut by 4 bases and J by 3 bases, with 12 bases left in between. Germline CDR1 is GTSNPN and CDR2 is SVGIG (reference sequence). The CDR3 spans 13 residues. CDR3 DNA sequence: TGTGCCTGGACGTCGGGACTTTACTATGGCTACACCTTC. It translates to CAWTSGLYYGYTF. The variable domain in full, with the rest retrieved from reference TRBV30 and TRBJ1-2, is SQTIHQWPATLVQPVGSPLSLECTVEGTSNPNLYWYRQAAGRGLQLLFYSVGIGQISSEVPQNLSASRPQDRQFILSSKKLLLSDSGFYLCAWTSGLYYGYTFGSGTRLTVV.

The V call is TRBV6-5, the J call TRBJ1-6, with a possible D match to TRBD1 (5 bases). The V and J ends lost 5 bases and 11 bases respectively, with 16 bases between them. This CDR3 spans 14 amino acids. Germline CDR1 and CDR2: MNHEY and SVGAGI. The CDR3 bases are TGTGCCAGCAGTCTCACAGACAGAGGTCCACCCCTCCACTTT. Encoded protein: CASSLTDRGPPLHF.

The chain recombines TRBV7-9 with TRBJ1-5; 7 bases match TRBD1. V shed 1 base and J 6 bases; nucleotides not matched to a gene: 6. This CDR3 region has 15 residues. CDR1 is SEHNR and CDR2 is FQNEAQ in the germline V gene (reference sequence). The CDR3 loop is CASSLEGAVGQPQHF. CDR3 DNA sequence: TGTGCCAGCAGCTTAGAGGGGGCGGTAGGTCAGCCCCAGCATTTT.

Only a few counts were recorded for this clone. The chain is built from TRBV5-1 and TRBJ2-1; tentative D call: TRBD1 (6 bases). Germline V gene lookup returns CDR1 SGHRS and CDR2 YFSETQ. Trimming shortened V by 0 bases and J by 9 bases, and 10 bases separated the two germline ends. The CDR3 contains 13 residues. Written as DNA, the CDR3 is TGCGCCAGCAGCTTGGACAGGGCGGGTGAGCAGTTCTTC. Its protein product is CASSLDRAGEQFF.

The chain couples TRBV30 to TRBJ1-6; 8 positions match TRBD1. The ends lost 4 bases at V and 10 bases at J; junction bases unmatched: 6. Looked up from germline, CDR1 is GTSNPN and CDR2 is SVGIG (reference sequence). This CDR3 region has 13 residues. CDR3 coding DNA: TGTGCCTGGACTGACAGGGGTGGGTCACCCCTCCACTTT. Translation gives CAWTDRGGSPLHF.

The rearrangement links TRBV7-9 to TRBJ1-5, with 7 bases identical to TRBD1. Trimming at V came to 5 bases and at J to 3 bases, leaving 7 bases not matched to a gene. Germline V gives CDR1 SEHNR, CDR2 FQNEAQ (reference sequence). This CDR3 is built from 15 residues. The CDR3 protein is CASSPGQDFNQPQHF. The CDR3 DNA follows: TGTGCCAGCAGCCCCGGACAGGACTTCAATCAGCCCCAGCATTTT. The whole variable domain, filled in from reference TRBV7-9 and TRBJ1-5, reads DTGVSQNPRHKITKRGQNVTFRCDPISEHNRLYWYRQTLGQGPEFLTYFQNEAQLEKSRLLSDRFSAERPKGSFSTLEIQRTEQGDSAMYLCASSPGQDFNQPQHFGDGTRLSIL.

This clone was seen a few times. The chain recombines TRBV7-7 with TRBJ2-5; D remains ambiguous. Looked up from germline, CDR1 is SSHAT and CDR2 is FNYEAQ (reference sequence). The CDR3 is made up of 13 amino acids. The V gene lost 1 base and the J gene lost 1 base, with 4 bases spanning the gap. CDR3 coding DNA: TGTGCCAGCAGCTTAGGTCCCCAAGAGACCCAGTACTTC. As protein: CASSLGPQETQYF.

There are a few counts of this clone. The genes are TRBV18 and TRBJ1-1; D gene ambiguous. The V end lost 2 bases, the J end lost 1 base, and 11 bases lay between the germline ends. Germline CDR1 and CDR2: KGHSH and LQKENI. CDR3 length equals 15 residues. CDR3 loop: CASSPMLSRNTEAFF. CDR3 coding DNA: TGTGCCAGCTCACCAATGCTCTCGAGGAACACTGAAGCTTTCTTT.

In DNA, the CDR3 is TGTGCCAGCACGAGTGCGGGGACTGAAGCTTTCTTT. It specifies CASTSAGTEAFF. The chain links TRBV6-1 to TRBJ1-1; no reliable D call. CDR1 and CDR2 from the germline V gene are MNHNS and SASEGT. Trimming left V 7 bases short and J 5 bases short, with 11 bases between. There are 12 residues in the CDR3.

This clone was found a few times. This CDR3 is also generated by other DNA sequences in the sample. The genes are TRBV7-6 and TRBJ1-1; D unresolved. The germline CDR1 and CDR2 sequences are SGHVS and FNYEAQ. The CDR3 totals 13 residues. V was clipped by 0 bases and J by 1 base, with 3 bases between them. Here the CDR3 DNA reads TGTGCCAGCAGCTTAGCTAGGAACACTGAAGCTTTCTTT. Protein product: CASSLARNTEAFF.

J is TRBJ1-4 and V is TRBV27; no clear D. Trimming pared 2 bases from V and 8 bases from J, leaving 12 bases between. This CDR3 is built from 14 residues. Germline V gene lookup returns CDR1 MNHEY and CDR2 SMNVEV (reference sequence). As DNA, the CDR3 is TGTGCCAGCAGTTTAGTCCTCCGTGGCGAAAAACTGTTTTTT. As protein: CASSLVLRGEKLFF.

This clone was recorded a few times. The CDR3 spells CASSAGQWNQPQHF. The CDR3 DNA reads as TGTGCCAGCAGCGCGGGACAGTGGAATCAGCCCCAGCATTTT. This chain links TRBV9 with TRBJ1-5; 7 bases align to TRBD1. Germline-derived CDR1 and CDR2 are SGDLS and YYNGEE. The CDR3 consists of 14 residues. The V gene end was trimmed by 3 bases and the J gene end by 4 bases; junction bases not matched to a gene: 4.

The CDR3 coding sequence is TGTGCCAGCAGCGTACAGGGGAGCTCCTACAATGAGCAGTTCTTC. This translates into CASSVQGSSYNEQFF. V gene TRBV9 combines with J gene TRBJ2-1; the D gene is possibly TRBD1 (6 bases). Trimming took 1 base from V and 0 from J, leaving 8 bases between them. CDR1 is SGDLS and CDR2 is YYNGEE in the germline V gene. The CDR3 consists of 15 residues. Full variable domain (rest looked up from reference TRBV9 and TRBJ2-1): DSGVTQTPKHLITATGQRVTLRCSPRSGDLSVYWYQQSLDQGLQFLIQYYNGEERAKGNILERFSAQQFPDLHSELNLSSLELGDSALYFCASSVQGSSYNEQFFGPGTRLTVL.